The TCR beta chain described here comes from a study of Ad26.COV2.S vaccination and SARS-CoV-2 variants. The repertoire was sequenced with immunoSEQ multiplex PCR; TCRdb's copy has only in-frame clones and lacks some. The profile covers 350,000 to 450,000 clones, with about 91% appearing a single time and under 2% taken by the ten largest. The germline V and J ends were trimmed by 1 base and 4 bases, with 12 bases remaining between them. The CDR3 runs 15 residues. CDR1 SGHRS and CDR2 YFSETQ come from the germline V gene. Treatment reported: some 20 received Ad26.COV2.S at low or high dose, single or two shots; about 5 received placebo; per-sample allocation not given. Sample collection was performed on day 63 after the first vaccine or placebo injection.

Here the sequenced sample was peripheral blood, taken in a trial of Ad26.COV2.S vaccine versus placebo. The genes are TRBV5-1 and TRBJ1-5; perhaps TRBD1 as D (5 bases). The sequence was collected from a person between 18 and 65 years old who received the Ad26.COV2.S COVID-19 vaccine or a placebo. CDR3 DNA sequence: TGCGCCAGCAGCTTGAATGGCGGGGGGAATCAGCCCCAGCATTTT. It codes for CASSLNGGGNQPQHF.